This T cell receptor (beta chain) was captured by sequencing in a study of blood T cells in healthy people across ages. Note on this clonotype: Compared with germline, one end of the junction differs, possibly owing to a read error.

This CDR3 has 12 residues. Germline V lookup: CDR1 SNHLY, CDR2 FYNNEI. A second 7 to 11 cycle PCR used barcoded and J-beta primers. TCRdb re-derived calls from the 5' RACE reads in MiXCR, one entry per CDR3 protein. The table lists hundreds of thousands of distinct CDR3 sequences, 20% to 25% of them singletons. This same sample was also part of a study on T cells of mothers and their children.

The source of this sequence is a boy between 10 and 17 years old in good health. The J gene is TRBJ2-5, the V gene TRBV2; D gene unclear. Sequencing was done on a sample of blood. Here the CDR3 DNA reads TGTGCCAGCACTTCCAGGCAAGAGACCCGGTACTTC. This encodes CASTSRQETRYF.